This T cell receptor beta chain was recorded in a study of long-term antiretroviral therapy in people with HIV. All participants with HIV were treated in the United States. V shed 1 base and J 5 bases; nucleotides not matched to a gene: 1. The CDR3 sequence is 14 residues long. The germline V gene encodes CDR1 MNHEY and CDR2 SMNVEV (reference sequence). At survey level, the immunoSEQ assay was run in its v3.0 version. Here immunoSEQ multiplex PCR was the method, and the copy in TCRdb shows in-frame clones only, minus some. The sample contains 30,000 to 50,000 clones, approximately 86% of which appear only once.

The rearrangement uses TRBV27 and TRBJ2-7, with 11 bases lining up with TRBD1. The TCR originated in a young woman with HIV. Sequenced material: unsorted PBMCs, taken just before starting antiretroviral therapy. The CDR3 spells CASSLWGQGDEQYF. The DNA of the CDR3 is TGTGCCAGCAGTTTATGGGGACAGGGGGACGAGCAGTACTTC.